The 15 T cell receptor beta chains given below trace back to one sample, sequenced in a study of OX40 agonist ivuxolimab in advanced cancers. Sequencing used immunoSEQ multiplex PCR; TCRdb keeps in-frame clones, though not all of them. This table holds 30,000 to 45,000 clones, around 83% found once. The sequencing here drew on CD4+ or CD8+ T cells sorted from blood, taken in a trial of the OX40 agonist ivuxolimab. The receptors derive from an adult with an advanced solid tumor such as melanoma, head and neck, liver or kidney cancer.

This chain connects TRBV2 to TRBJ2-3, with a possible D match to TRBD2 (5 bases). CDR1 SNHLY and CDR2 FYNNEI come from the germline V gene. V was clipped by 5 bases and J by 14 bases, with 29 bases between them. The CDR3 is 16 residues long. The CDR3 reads CASSYEGTGSTSFRYF. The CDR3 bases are TGTGCCAGCAGTTACGAGGGTACTGGAAGCACAAGTTTCCGGTATTTT. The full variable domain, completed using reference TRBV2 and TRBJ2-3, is EPEVTQTPSHQVTQMGQEVILRCVPISNHLYFYWYRQILGQKVEFLVSFYNNEISEKSEIFDDQFSVERPDGSNFTLKIRSTKLEDSAMYFCASSYEGTGSTSFRYFGPGTRLTVL.

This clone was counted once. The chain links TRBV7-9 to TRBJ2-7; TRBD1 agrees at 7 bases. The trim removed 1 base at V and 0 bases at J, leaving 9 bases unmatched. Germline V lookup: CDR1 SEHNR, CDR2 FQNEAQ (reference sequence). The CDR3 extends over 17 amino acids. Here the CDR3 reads CASSLGGTVKTSYEQYF. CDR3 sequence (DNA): TGTGCCAGCAGCTTAGGAGGGACAGTAAAAACCTCCTACGAGCAGTACTTC.

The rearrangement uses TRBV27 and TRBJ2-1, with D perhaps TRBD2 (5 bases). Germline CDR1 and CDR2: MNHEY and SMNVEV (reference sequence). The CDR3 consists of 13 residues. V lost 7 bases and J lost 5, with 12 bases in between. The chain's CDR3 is CASKGTRHNEQFF. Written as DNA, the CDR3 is TGTGCCAGCAAGGGAACTAGGCACAATGAGCAGTTCTTC.

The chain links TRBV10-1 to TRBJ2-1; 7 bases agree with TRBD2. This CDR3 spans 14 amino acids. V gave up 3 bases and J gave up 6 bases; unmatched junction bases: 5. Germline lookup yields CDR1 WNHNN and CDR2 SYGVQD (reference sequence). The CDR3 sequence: CASSDPGRVNEQFF. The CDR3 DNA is TGCGCCAGCAGTGACCCAGGGAGGGTCAATGAGCAGTTCTTC.

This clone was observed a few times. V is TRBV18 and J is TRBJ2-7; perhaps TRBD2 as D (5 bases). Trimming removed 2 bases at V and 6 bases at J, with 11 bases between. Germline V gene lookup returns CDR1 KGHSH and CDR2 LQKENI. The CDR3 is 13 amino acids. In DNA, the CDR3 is TGTGCCAGCTCACCAGGAGGTGAGGGCGAGCAGTACTTC. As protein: CASSPGGEGEQYF. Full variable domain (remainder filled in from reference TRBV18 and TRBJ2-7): NAGVMQNPRHLVRRRGQEARLRCSPMKGHSHVYWYRQLPEEGLKFMVYLQKENIIDESGMPKERFSAEFPKEGPSILRIQQVVRGDSAAYFCASSPGGEGEQYFGPGTRLTVT.

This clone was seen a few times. The chain's CDR3 is CALSGGLGADTQYF. The CDR3 region has the DNA TGTGCTCTATCGGGGGGGTTAGGCGCAGATACGCAGTATTTT. This sequence joins TRBV30 and TRBJ2-3; 8 positions match TRBD2. The CDR3 is 14 amino acids. Germline V gives CDR1 GTSNPN, CDR2 SVGIG (reference sequence).

CDR3 DNA sequence: TGCAGCGTGGAACAGACAGGGATGGAGTCGGATACGCAGTATTTT. This encodes CSVEQTGMESDTQYF. V is TRBV29-1 and J is TRBJ2-3, with 7 positions matching TRBD1. V lost 6 bases, J lost 6 bases, and 15 bases stayed unmatched. Germline-derived CDR1 and CDR2 are SQVTM and ANQGSEA. This CDR3 is built from 15 residues.

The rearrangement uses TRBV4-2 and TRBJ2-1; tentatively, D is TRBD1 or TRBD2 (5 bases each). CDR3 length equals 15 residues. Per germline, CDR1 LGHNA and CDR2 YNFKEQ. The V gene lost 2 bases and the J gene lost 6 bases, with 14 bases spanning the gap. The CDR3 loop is CASSQRESGANEQFF. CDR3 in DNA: TGTGCCAGCAGCCAACGAGAATCCGGGGCCAATGAGCAGTTCTTC.

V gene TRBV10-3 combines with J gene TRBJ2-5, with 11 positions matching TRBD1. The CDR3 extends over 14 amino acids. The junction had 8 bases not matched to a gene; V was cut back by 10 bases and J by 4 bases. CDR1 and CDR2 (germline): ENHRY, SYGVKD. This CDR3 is CATGQGARGETQYF. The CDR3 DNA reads TGTGCCACTGGACAGGGGGCGCGAGGAGAGACCCAGTACTTC.

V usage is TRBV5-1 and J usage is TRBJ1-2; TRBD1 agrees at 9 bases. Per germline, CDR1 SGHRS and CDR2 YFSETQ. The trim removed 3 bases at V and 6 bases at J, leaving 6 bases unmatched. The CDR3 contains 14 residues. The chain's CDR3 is CASSSGQGVDGYTF. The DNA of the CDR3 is TGCGCCAGCAGCTCGGGACAGGGAGTGGATGGCTACACCTTC.

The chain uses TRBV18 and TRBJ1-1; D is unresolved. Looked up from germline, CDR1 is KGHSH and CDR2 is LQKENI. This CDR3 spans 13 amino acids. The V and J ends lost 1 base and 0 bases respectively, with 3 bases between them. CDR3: CASSPRLNTEAFF. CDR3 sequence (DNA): TGTGCCAGCTCACCACGGCTGAACACTGAAGCTTTCTTT.

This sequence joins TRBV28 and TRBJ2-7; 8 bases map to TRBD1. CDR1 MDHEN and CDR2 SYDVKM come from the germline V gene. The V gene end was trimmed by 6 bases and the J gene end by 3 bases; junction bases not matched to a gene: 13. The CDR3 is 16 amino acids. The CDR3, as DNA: TGTGCCAGCAGCCCATGGGACAGGAACTCCTACTACGAGCAGTACTTC. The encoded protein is CASSPWDRNSYYEQYF.

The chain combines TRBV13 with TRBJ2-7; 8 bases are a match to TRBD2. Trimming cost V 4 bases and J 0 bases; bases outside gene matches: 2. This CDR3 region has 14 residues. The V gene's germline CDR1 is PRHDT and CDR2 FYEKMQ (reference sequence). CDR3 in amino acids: CASSSTSASYEQYF. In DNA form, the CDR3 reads TGTGCCAGCAGCTCGACTAGCGCCTCCTACGAGCAGTACTTC.

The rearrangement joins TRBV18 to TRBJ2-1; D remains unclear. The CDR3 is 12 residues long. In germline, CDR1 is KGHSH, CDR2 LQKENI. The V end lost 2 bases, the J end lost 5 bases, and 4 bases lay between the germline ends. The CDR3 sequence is CASSPSDNEQFF. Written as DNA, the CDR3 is TGTGCCAGCTCACCATCAGACAATGAGCAGTTCTTC.

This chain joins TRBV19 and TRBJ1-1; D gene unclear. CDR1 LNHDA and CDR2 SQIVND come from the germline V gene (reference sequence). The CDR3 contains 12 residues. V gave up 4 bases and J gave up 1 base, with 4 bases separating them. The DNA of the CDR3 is TGTGCCAGTAGTAAGGGGAACACTGAAGCTTTCTTT. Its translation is CASSKGNTEAFF.